This section outlines one TCR beta chain sequence together with its context. The sample is drawn from a study of T cell responses to AZD1222 COVID-19 vaccine. CDR3 length equals 17 residues. V was clipped by 0 bases and J by 0 bases, with 10 bases between them. Germline CDR1 and CDR2: SGHNT and YYREEE (reference sequence). The data were produced by immunoSEQ multiplex PCR, yet TCRdb's version contains in-frame clones alone and is incomplete. The sample lists some 90,000 clones; over 75% were seen once. The sequences come from peripheral blood, collected on day 0 of AZD1222 vaccination. The sequence was obtained from an adult in good health. This chain connects TRBV5-4 to TRBJ1-6; D gene ambiguous. The CDR3 nucleotides read TGTGCCAGCAGCTTGGGGACTGTCCCCTCCTATAATTCACCCCTCCACTTT. Translated, it gives CASSLGTVPSYNSPLHF.